This is a list of T cell receptor beta chains from one sample in a study of T cell repertoires in cytomegalovirus infection. TCRdb independently ran MiXCR on the reads; one entry per CDR3 protein. The table shows hundreds of thousands of distinct CDR3 sequences, with about 11% occurring only once. Sequencing was performed on PBMCs. The receptors derive from a human donor in good health (CMV status not recorded). Some clones in this sample may be carry-over from other donors' samples. The CDR3 runs from the conserved cysteine through the conserved F or W. Fields, in order: D gene, V gene, clone size, J gene, CDR3 DNA, CDR3 protein. The D gene is left open where the match is weak. The size field is filled for only some rows; it gives once, few, many or a size class.

TRBD2	TRBV20-1	many	TRBJ2-7	TGCAGTGCCCAGCACTGGACTAGCGGCTACGAGCAGTACTTC	CSAQHWTSGYEQYF
TRBD1	TRBV5-1	NA	TRBJ2-7	TGCGCCAGCAGCTTGCAGGGACAGGGGACCTACGAGCAGTACTTC	CASSLQGQGTYEQYF
TRBD2	TRBV12-3/TRBV12-4	many	TRBJ2-2	TGTGCCAGCAGTCCCAACTCCCGGGGGGTTGGCACCGGGGAGCTGTTTTTT	CASSPNSRGVGTGELFF
NA	TRBV3-1	many	TRBJ2-7	TGTGCCAGCAGAAATTCGGGGGGCCTAAACGAGCAGTACTTC	CASRNSGGLNEQYF
TRBD2	TRBV6-2/TRBV6-3	few	TRBJ2-5	TGTGCCAGCAGTTCCCCGGCACGGGGGGTGGGCCAAGAGACCCAGTACTTC	CASSSPARGVGQETQYF
NA	TRBV7-6	many	TRBJ1-4	TGTGCCAGCAGCTCACCCCTAACCAAACCTCGTGAAAAACTGTTTTTT	CASSSPLTKPREKLFF
NA	TRBV29-1	few	TRBJ2-1	TGCAGCGTAGCTCCTTACTACGACTCCTACAATGAGCAGTTCTTC	CSVAPYYDSYNEQFF
NA	TRBV4-2	many	TRBJ2-1	TGTGCCAGCAGCCAAGGTGGCAATAGCGCTTACAATGAGCAGTTCTTC	CASSQGGNSAYNEQFF
NA	TRBV5-4	NA	TRBJ2-5	TGTGCCAGCAGCTTGGATCGGCACCAAGAGACCCAGTACTTC	CASSLDRHQETQYF
TRBD1	TRBV28	NA	TRBJ1-1	TGTGCCAGCAGTTTAAGGGGGCGGGAAGCTTTCTTT	CASSLRGREAFF
NA	TRBV4-2	NA	TRBJ2-5	TGTGCCAGCAGCCAAGATACGGAGACCCAGTACTTC	CASSQDTETQYF
TRBD1	TRBV14	many	TRBJ2-2	TGTGCCAGCAGCCAAGGATTCGGGACAGTTCCGTACACCGGGGAGCTGTTTTTT	CASSQGFGTVPYTGELFF
NA	TRBV5-5	NA	TRBJ2-4	TGTGCCAGCACCACTTGGTCTGACAGCCTAGCCAAAAACATTCAGTACTTC	CASTTWSDSLAKNIQYF
TRBD1	TRBV12-5	NA	TRBJ2-1	TGTGCTAGTGGTCCGGGACAGGGGGCAAACAATGAGCAGTTCTTC	CASGPGQGANNEQFF
NA	TRBV7-2	many	TRBJ2-1	TGTGCCAGCAGCTTCAAGAATGAGCAGTTCTTC	CASSFKNEQFF